A selection of T cell receptor beta chains follows, all from one sample in a study of shared clonotypes between healthy human individuals. Only in-frame clones appear in the TCRdb table, and some are missing; sequencing was by immunoSEQ multiplex PCR. This sample carries 2,500,000 or so clones, just under 95% of them seen once, and the ten largest clones take roughly 0.34%. The sample consisted of naive CD4+ T cells from PBMCs. Receptors were obtained from a man between 18 and 29 years old in good health. Some clones in this sample may be carry-over from other donors' samples. CDR3s include the opening cysteine and the closing phenylalanine or tryptophan. Fields, in order: clone size, J gene, CDR3 length, V gene, D gene, CDR3 DNA, CDR3 protein. A D gene is named only where the DNA matches it firmly. Expanded clones are given a class, and other clones once, few, many or no size at all.

NA | TRBJ1-5 | 13 | TRBV7-2 | NA | TGTGCCAGCGCTGGGGGTCTCAATCAGCCCCAGCATTTT | CASAGGLNQPQHF
NA | TRBJ1-1 | 14 | TRBV27 | NA | TGTGCCAGCAGTTTTTTCCCGGGGGGGCTAGGAGCTTTCTTT | CASSFFPGGLGAFF
NA | TRBJ2-3 | 14 | TRBV29-1 | NA | TGCAGCGTTGAGGGCGGGACCGCTCGTGGTACGCAGTATTTT | CSVEGGTARGTQYF
NA | TRBJ1-3 | 16 | TRBV5-1 | TRBD1 | TGCGCCAGCAGCTCGGGGACAGGACGCTCTGGAAACACCATATATTTT | CASSSGTGRSGNTIYF
NA | TRBJ2-7 | 15 | TRBV7-3 | TRBD2 | TGTGCCAGCAGCCCAGGACTAGTGGGGGGAAACGAGCAGTACTTC | CASSPGLVGGNEQYF
NA | TRBJ2-2 | 15 | TRBV10-1 | TRBD1 | TGCGCCAGCAGCGATCAAGGGGGCGTAGGCGGGGAGCTGTTTTTT | CASSDQGGVGGELFF
NA | TRBJ2-3 | 14 | TRBV7-2 | NA | TGTGCCAGCAGCACACAGGGCTCCACAGATACGCAGTATTTT | CASSTQGSTDTQYF
NA | TRBJ2-7 | 18 | TRBV7-9 | TRBD2 | TGTGCCAGCAGCTTAGGGGATAGCGGGAGGGACCGCCTCTACGAGCAGTACTTC | CASSLGDSGRDRLYEQYF
few | TRBJ1-1 | 15 | TRBV9 | TRBD1 | TGTGCCAGCAGCGAACAGACAGGGCCGAACACTGAAGCTTTCTTT | CASSEQTGPNTEAFF
NA | TRBJ1-1 | 15 | TRBV27 | NA | TGTGCCAGCAGTTTGTCACTGACGGGGTATACTGAAGCTTTCTTT | CASSLSLTGYTEAFF
NA | TRBJ2-7 | 14 | TRBV5-6 | NA | TGTGCCAGCAGCTGGACTCAGGGGAGCCACGAGCAGTACTTC | CASSWTQGSHEQYF
NA | TRBJ1-2 | 15 | TRBV5-8 | NA | TGTGCCAGCAGCTTGATAGGGATCACCCTCTATGGCTACACCTTC | CASSLIGITLYGYTF
NA | TRBJ2-1 | 15 | TRBV5-1 | NA | TGCGCCAGCAGCTTTGGTACCAGCTCCTACAATGAGCAGTTCTTC | CASSFGTSSYNEQFF
NA | TRBJ1-3 | 14 | TRBV7-2 | NA | TGTGCCAGCAGCTTAGGCGCCAGTGGAAACACCATATATTTT | CASSLGASGNTIYF
once | TRBJ1-2 | 13 | TRBV28 | NA | TGTGCCAGCAGTTTCCCAGGGTCCTATGGCTACACCTTC | CASSFPGSYGYTF
NA | TRBJ1-4 | 16 | TRBV18 | TRBD1 | TGTGCCAGCTCACGCGGACAGGGGGGCTCTGGGGAAAAACTGTTTTTT | CASSRGQGGSGEKLFF
NA | TRBJ2-2 | 15 | TRBV28 | TRBD2 | TGTGCCAGCACCCCTAGCGGGAGTGTCCCCGGGGAGCTGTTTTTT | CASTPSGSVPGELFF
NA | TRBJ1-3 | 13 | TRBV28 | TRBD1 | TGTGCCAGCAAGGGGGCATCTGGAAACACCATATATTTT | CASKGASGNTIYF
NA | TRBJ2-5 | 13 | TRBV25-1 | NA | TGTGCCAGCAGTAACCGGGACTCTACGGCCCAGTACTTC | CASSNRDSTAQYF
NA | TRBJ2-2 | 16 | TRBV7-9 | NA | TGTGCCAGCAGCTACTACAGGGAGCGACTTAACGGGGAGCTGTTTTTT | CASSYYRERLNGELFF
NA | TRBJ2-2 | 14 | TRBV5-4 | NA | TGTGCCAGCAGCGCACCTCTTCCAAAACGGGAGCTGTTTTTT | CASSAPLPKRELFF
NA | TRBJ1-2 | 15 | TRBV18 | NA | TGTGCCAGCTCACCTGCTCTGGCGACAGTAAATGGCTACACCTTC | CASSPALATVNGYTF
NA | TRBJ2-1 | 11 | TRBV20-1 | TRBD2 | TGCAGTGCTAGCGGGAGGGCTGAGCAGTTCTTC | CSASGRAEQFF
once | TRBJ2-7 | 16 | TRBV28 | NA | TGTGCCAGCAGTCCCCCCCTCGGGGTCCAGGGATACGAGCAGTACTTC | CASSPPLGVQGYEQYF
NA | TRBJ1-2 | 13 | TRBV5-4 | NA | TGTGCCAGCAGCTTGGGACCTAACTATGGCTACACCTTC | CASSLGPNYGYTF
NA | TRBJ2-1 | 14 | TRBV7-9 | TRBD2 | TGTGCCAGCAGCTTAGTACCGGGACTAAATAAACAGTTCTTC | CASSLVPGLNKQFF
NA | TRBJ2-7 | 12 | TRBV6-6 | TRBD2 | TGTGCCAGCAGTAGGCTAGCGGGAGACCTGTACTTC | CASSRLAGDLYF
NA | TRBJ1-2 | 12 | TRBV28 | NA | TGTGCCAGCAGCCTATCGGACTATGGCTACACCTTC | CASSLSDYGYTF
NA | TRBJ2-2 | 15 | TRBV5-1 | TRBD2 | TGCGCCAGCAGCTTGCTAGCGGGAGTCTCCGGGGAGCTGTTTTTT | CASSLLAGVSGELFF
NA | TRBJ1-2 | 15 | TRBV28 | NA | TGTGCCAGCAGTTTATTGCAAATCACCTGGTATGGCTACACCTTC | CASSLLQITWYGYTF
NA | TRBJ2-3 | 17 | TRBV11-1 | NA | TGTGCCAGCAGCTTAGGACAGATGGGGTCCCCCACAGATACGCAGTATTTT | CASSLGQMGSPTDTQYF
NA | TRBJ1-4 | 16 | TRBV14 | TRBD1 | TGTGCCAGCAGCCAAAACAGGGGTGTGATTGGAGAAAAACTGTTTTTT | CASSQNRGVIGEKLFF
NA | TRBJ1-3 | 13 | TRBV5-6 | NA | TGTGCCAGCAGCTTGGGGTTCGGCGCCGCCATATATTTT | CASSLGFGAAIYF
few | TRBJ1-1 | 14 | TRBV6-5 | NA | TGTGCCAGCACCCCCTCGGGGAGGGAAACTGAAGCTTTCTTT | CASTPSGRETEAFF
once | TRBJ2-2 | 17 | TRBV11-3 | TRBD2 | TGTGCCAGCAGCTCCGGGACTAGCGGGAGAAATACCGGGGAGCTGTTTTTT | CASSSGTSGRNTGELFF
NA | TRBJ1-1 | 14 | TRBV7-2 | NA | TGTGCCAGCAGCCCACAGGGCAGGGGCACTGAAGCTTTCTTT | CASSPQGRGTEAFF
NA | TRBJ1-5 | 11 | TRBV5-8 | NA | TGTGCCAGCAGCTTGTTTCAGCCCCAGCATTTT | CASSLFQPQHF
NA | TRBJ2-2 | 14 | TRBV10-1 | NA | TGCGCCAGCAGTGAGTCGAGGGCGACCGGGGAGCTGTTTTTT | CASSESRATGELFF
NA | TRBJ2-7 | 11 | TRBV30 | TRBD1 | TGTGCCTGGCGGGACAGGGGCGAGCAGTACTTC | CAWRDRGEQYF
NA | TRBJ2-5 | 14 | TRBV18 | NA | TGTGCCAGCTCACCTCGGGACCCGAGAGAGACCCAGTACTTC | CASSPRDPRETQYF
NA | TRBJ2-3 | 14 | TRBV25-1 | NA | TGTGCCAGCCAGGGCAGGATTAGCACAGATACGCAGTATTTT | CASQGRISTDTQYF
NA | TRBJ1-6 | 14 | TRBV25-1 | NA | TGTGCCAGCAGTTGGCTGGGTGCTAATTCACCCCTCCACTTT | CASSWLGANSPLHF
NA | TRBJ2-5 | 15 | TRBV7-2 | NA | TGTGCCAGCAGCTTAGTGTCAGGGAGTCGAGAGACCCAGTACTTC | CASSLVSGSRETQYF
NA | TRBJ2-6 | 15 | TRBV6-1 | NA | TGTGCCAGCAGTGAACCAGCCTCTGGGGCCAACGTCCTGACTTTC | CASSEPASGANVLTF